This T cell receptor (beta chain) was recovered during a study of cytomegalovirus exposure and HLA in healthy donors. PCR primers comprised 60 Vbeta and 13 Jbeta primers. Profiling relied on immunoSEQ multiplex PCR, and the TCRdb table lists in-frame clones only, not all of them. The table has roughly 58,000 clones, approximately 80% seen once. Notes on this clone: Its target is not known.

The study's findings and limits: The authors listed 150 to 200 TCR beta chains as cytomegalovirus-associated. Usually a TCR sequence was rare, but some public TCRs were found in many donors. Serostatus for CMV was the only available immune exposure information.

V dropped 2 bases and J dropped 5 bases, with 10 bases sitting between them. The CDR3 totals 14 residues. Germline V gene lookup returns CDR1 SGHAT and CDR2 FQNNGV. The sample was PBMCs. This chain joins TRBV11-2 and TRBJ2-1, with D possibly TRBD2 on 6 matching bases. The source is a human donor in good health. Here the CDR3 reads CASSLIGGHNEQFF. CDR3 coding DNA: TGTGCCAGCAGCTTAATCGGGGGACACAATGAGCAGTTCTTC.